This T cell receptor beta chain derives from a study of OX40 agonist ivuxolimab in advanced cancers. In terms of the full investigation: Ivuxolimab was an agonistic, fully human IgG2 monoclonal antibody directed against OX40 (CD134), a costimulatory receptor. Intravenous ivuxolimab was administered to patients every 2 weeks at six dose levels: 0.01, 0.1, 0.3, 1.5, 3 and 10 mg/kg. The point of sequencing TCRbeta in the periphery was to test whether ivuxolimab changed TCR sequence diversity and drove clonal T-cell expansion. Prior anti-PD-1, anti-PD-L1 or anti-CTLA-4 therapy was permitted, and checkpoint inhibitors had been received by around 40% of dose-escalation patients. In the dose-escalation cohort, 82.7% of patients were male, and the mean age was approximately 55 years, with a range of roughly 20 to 80. Partial responses were achieved by three dose-escalation patients, of whom one had hepatocellular carcinoma and two had cutaneous melanoma. Of the approximately 50 dose-escalation patients, hepatocellular carcinoma was present in around 20, melanoma in approximately 15, renal cell carcinoma in 9 and head and neck cancer in 9. The monotherapy dose-escalation portion (N of about 50 patients) of the phase I ivuxolimab trial is reported in the paper.

To sequence the TCRbeta CDR3 region, genomic DNA was isolated from the sorted cells. The immunoSEQ Assay was used for sequencing of TCRbeta CDR3 regions. Drawn from immuneACCESS, this table holds only the in-frame rearrangements with V and J called that TCRdb kept. Clones are partly lost; checked studies trace under half to an unresolved V gene and leave the rest unexplained. Across this sample there are tens of thousands of clones, with roughly 89% seen only once. Over 0.8% of the sample comes from the top ten. The trial excluded patients who had a history of autoimmune disease or who were on systemic immunosuppression. Peripheral blood for TCR sequencing was collected from all dose cohorts at baseline, on cycle 4 day 1, and on cycle 7 day 1. Samples came from an open-label, multicenter, first-in-human phase I dose-escalation trial of ivuxolimab. Adults with locally advanced or metastatic melanoma, renal cell, hepatocellular, or head and neck squamous cell carcinoma were enrolled in the trial. Before TCR sequencing, CD4+ T cells and CD8+ T cells were sorted from peripheral blood as separate populations.

Concerning this clone itself: Its antigen remains undetermined. No much larger clone is present one base from it, and per-base qualities are unavailable.

Including the terminal cysteine and phenylalanine, the CDR3 comprises 14 residues. The DNA shown is the 42-base CDR3, in frame from base 1. Trimming leaves V shorter by 3 bases and J shorter by 8 bases, with the junction holding 9 bases beyond the gene matches. CDR1 and CDR2 (LGHNA, YNFKEQ) derive from the germline V gene. Overall study results and their limits: At doses from 0.1 to 3.0 mg/kg, clonal expansion was seen in both CD4+ and CD8+ blood T cells between baseline and week 6. The antigen specificity of the peripheral T cells that underwent clonal expansion was not determined. Low levels of normalized T-cell clonal expansion were also seen in some nonresponding patients. After ivuxolimab, more expanded clones were found on average in CD8+ T cells than in CD4+ T cells. Partial responders in the 0.1-3.0 mg/kg groups had among the lowest normalized peripheral clonal expansion, especially among CD8+ T cells.

The sequence is built from TRBV4-2 and TRBJ1-2; the central 7 bases match TRBD1. The receptor was derived from an adult with an advanced solid tumor such as melanoma, head and neck, liver or kidney cancer. This material consisted of CD4+ or CD8+ T cells sorted from blood, taken in a trial of the OX40 agonist ivuxolimab. The sequence in DNA is TGTGCCAGCAGCCAGGGGGACAGCCTCGGCGGCTACACCTTC. This yields the protein CASSQGDSLGGYTF.